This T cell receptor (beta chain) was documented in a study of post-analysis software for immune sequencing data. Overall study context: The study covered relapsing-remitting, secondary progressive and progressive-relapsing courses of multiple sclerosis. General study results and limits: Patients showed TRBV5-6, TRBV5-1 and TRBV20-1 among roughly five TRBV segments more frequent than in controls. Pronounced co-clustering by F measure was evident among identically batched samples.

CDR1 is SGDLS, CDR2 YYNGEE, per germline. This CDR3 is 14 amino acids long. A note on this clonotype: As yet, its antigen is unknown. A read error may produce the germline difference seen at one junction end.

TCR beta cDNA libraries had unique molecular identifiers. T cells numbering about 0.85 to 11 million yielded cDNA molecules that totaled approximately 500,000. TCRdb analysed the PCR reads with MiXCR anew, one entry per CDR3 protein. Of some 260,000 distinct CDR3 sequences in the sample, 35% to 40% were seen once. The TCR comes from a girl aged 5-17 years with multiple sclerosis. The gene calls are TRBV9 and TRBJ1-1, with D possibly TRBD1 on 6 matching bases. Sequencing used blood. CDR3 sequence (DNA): TGTGTCAGCAGCGGGAGGGGGGAGAACACTGAAGCTTTCTTT. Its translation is CVSSGRGENTEAFF.